Listed below are T cell receptor beta chains from one sample, sequenced in a study of blood T cell repertoires in COVID-19. The repertoire was sequenced with immunoSEQ multiplex PCR; TCRdb's copy has only in-frame clones and lacks some. The top ten clones hold around 3% of a sample with some 150,000 clones, about 89% of them seen once. The sample taken for sequencing was peripheral blood. The receptors originated from a man aged 60 to 69 with acute or convalescent COVID-19. CDR3s include the opening cysteine and the closing phenylalanine or tryptophan. Fields, in order: V gene, J gene, clone size, CDR3 protein. Clone size is shown for a subset of rows, as once, few, many or a class of expanded clone.

v_gene: TRBV7-9
j_gene: TRBJ1-3
abundance: -
CDR3aa: CASSFTTGTGNTIYF

v_gene: TRBV18
j_gene: TRBJ2-3
abundance: -
CDR3aa: CASSPPSGVADTQYF

v_gene: TRBV3-1/TRBV3-2
j_gene: TRBJ2-5
abundance: -
CDR3aa: CASTRTSGGQETQYF

v_gene: TRBV21-1
j_gene: TRBJ1-1
abundance: -
CDR3aa: CASSKALWQAMNTEAFF

v_gene: TRBV5-1
j_gene: TRBJ1-6
abundance: -
CDR3aa: CASSGGQPYSPLHF

v_gene: TRBV5-6
j_gene: TRBJ2-1
abundance: -
CDR3aa: CASSSTGTVNEQFF

v_gene: TRBV6-1
j_gene: TRBJ1-1
abundance: -
CDR3aa: CASSEAQFVGQGTEAFF

v_gene: TRBV19
j_gene: TRBJ1-6
abundance: -
CDR3aa: CASSIWDSSSYNSPLHF

v_gene: TRBV2
j_gene: TRBJ2-1
abundance: -
CDR3aa: CASRGQGLPNNEQFF

v_gene: TRBV30
j_gene: TRBJ1-1
abundance: -
CDR3aa: CACRTKMNTEAFF

v_gene: TRBV30
j_gene: TRBJ1-2
abundance: -
CDR3aa: CAWMTGGNYGYTF

v_gene: TRBV2
j_gene: TRBJ1-6
abundance: -
CDR3aa: CASILGQGDSPLHF

v_gene: TRBV7-9
j_gene: TRBJ2-1
abundance: -
CDR3aa: CASSDAVSRGEEDEQFF

v_gene: TRBV9
j_gene: TRBJ1-1
abundance: -
CDR3aa: CASNKWGDLNTEAFF

v_gene: TRBV5-4
j_gene: TRBJ1-2
abundance: -
CDR3aa: CASSLGDRITF

v_gene: TRBV14
j_gene: TRBJ1-5
abundance: once
CDR3aa: CASSQAGGSNQPQHF

v_gene: TRBV5-4
j_gene: TRBJ2-1
abundance: once
CDR3aa: CASSFRGGASEQFF

v_gene: TRBV6-5
j_gene: TRBJ2-7
abundance: -
CDR3aa: CASSYDNRLAEQYF

v_gene: TRBV30
j_gene: TRBJ2-2
abundance: -
CDR3aa: CAWRTGTNTGELFF

v_gene: TRBV7-8
j_gene: TRBJ1-5
abundance: -
CDR3aa: CASSLLPKGGSNQPQHF

v_gene: TRBV6-1
j_gene: TRBJ1-4
abundance: -
CDR3aa: CASSEVTGPNEKLFF

v_gene: TRBV7-2
j_gene: TRBJ2-5
abundance: once
CDR3aa: CASSPREPQETQYF

v_gene: TRBV18
j_gene: TRBJ1-6
abundance: few
CDR3aa: CASSPSQGKDSPLHF

v_gene: TRBV6-5
j_gene: TRBJ1-2
abundance: -
CDR3aa: CASRGLGQGYGYTF

v_gene: TRBV7-9
j_gene: TRBJ1-1
abundance: -
CDR3aa: CASSLGAGGGTEAFF

v_gene: TRBV6-5
j_gene: TRBJ1-3
abundance: -
CDR3aa: CASTGGRHTIYF

v_gene: TRBV2
j_gene: TRBJ2-6
abundance: -
CDR3aa: CASSEQGPSGANVLTF

v_gene: TRBV6-1
j_gene: TRBJ1-6
abundance: -
CDR3aa: CASSETGTYNSPLHF

v_gene: TRBV6-6
j_gene: TRBJ1-3
abundance: -
CDR3aa: CASSRTLGTVPNTIYF

v_gene: TRBV7-2
j_gene: TRBJ2-7
abundance: -
CDR3aa: CASSLNGVASHEQYF

v_gene: TRBV4-2
j_gene: TRBJ2-6
abundance: -
CDR3aa: CASSQFIGTGTGRSGANVLTF

v_gene: TRBV7-9
j_gene: TRBJ1-1
abundance: few
CDR3aa: CASSSRSEGAFF

v_gene: TRBV30
j_gene: TRBJ1-5
abundance: -
CDR3aa: CAWSVNSASNQPQHF

v_gene: TRBV4-3
j_gene: TRBJ1-1
abundance: -
CDR3aa: CASSQGGVAEAFF

v_gene: TRBV7-2
j_gene: TRBJ2-4
abundance: -
CDR3aa: CASSPRIGYIQYF

v_gene: TRBV5-1
j_gene: TRBJ1-2
abundance: few
CDR3aa: CASSSDSYGYTF

v_gene: TRBV20-1
j_gene: TRBJ2-5
abundance: -
CDR3aa: CSARWSETQYF

v_gene: TRBV2
j_gene: TRBJ1-4
abundance: -
CDR3aa: CAREYNEKLFF

v_gene: TRBV7-8
j_gene: TRBJ1-1
abundance: -
CDR3aa: CASSLSGGKSEAFF

v_gene: TRBV7-9
j_gene: TRBJ1-1
abundance: -
CDR3aa: CASSFGDRSSNTEAFF